This T cell receptor beta chain was profiled in a study of T cell responses to AZD1222 COVID-19 vaccine. In the study overall: Pooling of second doses given at about 4 or about 12 weeks was done. Regarding the study as a whole: It was only after the peak T cell response that any repertoires were sampled. Possibly, clonal diversity was underestimated; donors were largely white British and included more females. At baseline, just a handful of AZD1222 recipients tested seropositive.

The CDR3 covers 15 residues. The germline V gene has CDR1 SEHNR and CDR2 FQNEAQ (reference sequence). V lost 0 bases, J lost 8 bases, and 4 bases stayed unmatched. Points on this clone: Antigen specificity is unknown.

TCRdb's table, derived via immunoSEQ multiplex PCR, lists solely in-frame clones and lacks some. The table has about 120,000 clones, around 89% seen once. The source material was peripheral blood, sampled on day 0 of AZD1222 vaccination. The source of this sequence is an adult in good health. This chain connects TRBV7-9 to TRBJ1-6; 7 bases fit TRBD1. CDR3 sequence: CASSLAGGGDSPLHF. In DNA form, the CDR3 reads TGTGCCAGCAGCTTAGCAGGGGGCGGTGATTCACCCCTCCACTTT.